This TCR beta chain was identified during a study of identical twins. Findings and caveats of the study: Those out-of-frame alpha sequences shared by twins showed an excess of low generation probability. It was possible that invariant MAIT and iNKT cells partly confounded the zero-insertion analyses.

V shed 7 bases and J shed 0 bases, with 22 bases lying between them. The CDR3 runs to 18 residues. Germline V lookup: CDR1 SGHRS, CDR2 YFSETQ. This clonotype was picked up a small number of times. Its antigen is unidentified. TCRdb re-derived calls from the 5' RACE reads in MiXCR, one entry per CDR3 protein. This table holds 450,000 to 600,000 distinct CDR3 sequences, 20% to 25% found once. The sample also formed part of further work on yellow fever vaccine responses in identical twins.

The clonotype comes from a woman aged 18-29 years in good health. The specimen was CD4+ T cells sorted from blood. V is TRBV5-1 and J is TRBJ2-2, with D unresolved. The CDR3 DNA sequence: TGCGCCAGCGTAGGAGTGGTGAGGTACCATTCGAACACCGGGGAGCTGTTTTTT. This gives the protein CASVGVVRYHSNTGELFF.